This T cell receptor beta chain emerged from a study of blood T cell repertoires in COVID-19. With 6 bases removed from V and 0 bases from J, the gap between germline ends came to 13 bases. This CDR3 comprises 15 residues. Germline assignment: CDR1 LNHDA and CDR2 SQIVND (reference sequence). Produced via immunoSEQ multiplex PCR; TCRdb's table is partial and in-frame only. Here the sample spans about 300,000 clones, about nine tenths being singletons. The chain joins TRBV19 to TRBJ2-3, with D perhaps matching TRBD2 (6 bases). The source is a woman aged 40 to 49 who had recovered from COVID-19. Input material: PBMCs or T cells enriched from blood (not recorded which). The CDR3 is CASRAVAASTDTQYF. In DNA, the CDR3 is TGTGCCAGTAGGGCTGTAGCGGCTAGCACAGATACGCAGTATTTT.